The subject of this entry is one T cell receptor (beta chain). Its cognate antigen is unknown. The sample belongs to a study of cytomegalovirus exposure and HLA in healthy donors. Study-wide points: Reportedly, TCR beta sequences accurately predicted HLA-A and HLA-B alleles in most subjects. Sequencing had likely introduced a cluster of highly shared sequence variants as an artifact. Later genetic work tied a missense DCLRE1C variant to beta-chain V and J trimming.

The PCR contained 60 Vbeta and 13 Jbeta primers. Measured with immunoSEQ multiplex PCR; TCRdb has only the in-frame clones, and not every one. The data show 90,000 to 120,000 clones, 65% to 80% seen once. Germline-derived CDR1 and CDR2 are SGDLS and YYNGEE. V lost 1 base and J lost 1, with 17 bases in between. CDR3 length: 17 amino acids. V usage is TRBV9 and J usage is TRBJ2-5, with D possibly matching TRBD1 (7 bases). Material for sequencing was PBMCs. The sequence was obtained from a male donor in good health and CMV-seronegative. The CDR3 reads CASSVLYGGTAQETQYF. CDR3 coding DNA: TGTGCCAGCAGCGTATTATATGGGGGGACAGCCCAAGAGACCCAGTACTTC.